This TCR beta chain emerged from a study of T cell repertoires in cytomegalovirus infection (dated by TCRdb to between 2019 and 2020). Looking at the study overall: Donor HLA type was relevant to the analysis, because carriage of CMV infection together with the matching HLA type was indicated by public TCR beta signatures. Summary of the overall study and its limitations: The ex vivo response was dominated by HLA-C-restricted CMV-specific TCR beta clonotypes, which also provided the single most frequent clonotype in two of eight donors. In both this cohort and an independent cohort of under 450 donors, the cumulative frequency of public TCR beta family members distinguished carriers of CMV infection plus the relevant HLA type.

TCRdb lists the instrument as Illumina HiSeq 1500. TCRdb reanalyzed the raw reads on its own, using fastp at Q25 for trimming and MiXCR for clone calling, and kept in-frame beta chains. One record per CDR3 amino acid sequence lists the most common genes and DNA. The sample contains roughly 320,000 distinct CDR3 sequences, around a tenth of them found a single time. The ten top clones hold about 4.5% of the sample. CDR1 SGHDT and CDR2 YYEEEE were looked up in the germline V gene. Trimmed from V: 3 bases; trimmed from J: 0 bases; junction bases lacking a gene match: 6. The cysteine opens and the phenylalanine closes a CDR3 of 16 amino acids. Only the CDR3 portion is preserved as DNA: 48 bases, with reading frame beginning at the first base. Comments on this clonotype: Its antigen remains unidentified. No quality values exist for individual bases; no much larger clone is one base distant.

The TCR was taken from a human donor in good health (CMV status not recorded). Some clones in this sample may be carry-over from other donors' samples. The source material was PBMCs. This chain joins TRBV5-6 to TRBJ2-3; 8 junctional bases match TRBD2. CDR3 region: CASSSLSGGSTDTQYF. The DNA reads as follows: TGTGCCAGCAGCTCCCTATCGGGGGGGAGCACAGATACGCAGTATTTT.